This TCR beta chain was obtained from a study of CD8 T cells in ankylosing spondylitis. Study conclusions and caveats: A number of the motif variants had already been described in reactive arthritis synovial fluid and blood. Under 10 highly homologous variants formed a TCR beta motif that appeared characteristic of ankylosing spondylitis blood.

TCRdb ran MiXCR on the 5' RACE reads and lists one entry per CDR3 protein. The sample carries roughly 200,000 distinct CDR3 sequences, 25% to 30% recorded once. Germline CDR1 and CDR2: SQVTM and ANQGSEA. Trimming took 7 bases from V and 6 from J, leaving 10 bases between them. CDR3 length: 10 amino acids. This clonotype was detected ten times or more. The antigen remains undetermined. The chain links TRBV29-1 to TRBJ2-7, with no clear D. The sequenced material came from blood, either unsorted or a sorted T cell fraction (not recorded which). This TCR was recovered from a male donor with ankylosing spondylitis or in good health (not recorded which). The CDR3 loop reads CSARGSEQYF. The CDR3 coding sequence is TGCAGCGCCCGAGGTTCCGAGCAGTACTTC.